The clone carrying this T cell receptor (beta chain) has at least ten counts. Its target is unknown. This sample was included in a study of HIV-infected patients and healthy controls. Overall study findings and caveats: HIV-infected repertoires had significantly higher mean Gini indices than controls, possibly reflecting oligoclonality.

Alpha and beta constant-region primers primed reverse transcription of approximately 0.55 ug RNA. Using multiplexing indices, alpha and beta chain libraries were generated apart by chain-specific third strand synthesis. Using its own MiXCR run on the 5' RACE reads, TCRdb lists one record per CDR3 protein. This sample has approximately 7,600 distinct CDR3 sequences, with approximately 9.1% found just once. The CDR3 consists of 15 residues. The germline V and J ends were trimmed by 6 bases and 0 bases, with 12 bases remaining between them. CDR1 and CDR2 from the germline V gene are LNHDA and SQIVND (reference sequence). Whole blood was used without fractionation, so all unsorted peripheral T cells were included.

The chain joins TRBV19 to TRBJ1-5; D is ambiguous. This sequence was found in an adult with HIV infection. Sample: blood, taken before antiretroviral therapy. CDR3 loop: CASSDGSYSNQPQHF. DNA for the CDR3: TGTGCCAGTAGCGACGGCTCGTATAGCAATCAGCCCCAGCATTTT.